This T cell receptor (beta chain) came from a study of shared clonotypes between healthy human individuals. Per the original methods: ImmunoSEQ sequences covered only the junction and lacked quality scores; filtering therefore differed. Sequencing was performed with immunoSEQ multiplex PCR; in TCRdb, only in-frame clones are kept and a portion is missing. For V, J and clone size, that table is used; D and trimming come from the DNA. The sample shows around 510,000 clones, roughly four fifths of them seen only once. This clone was picked up many times. The sequenced sample was PBMCs. The sequence came from a woman between 40 and 55 years old in good health. Some clones in this sample may be carry-over from other donors' samples.

The CDR3 here is CAKTENTEAFF. In DNA form, the CDR3 reads TGTGCCAAGACAGAGAACACTGAAGCTTTCTTT. The chain recombines TRBV27 with TRBJ1-1; D might be TRBD1 (5 bases). The germline gives CDR1 MNHEY, CDR2 SMNVEV (reference sequence). The germline V and J ends were trimmed by 10 bases and 1 base, with 7 bases remaining between them. The CDR3 consists of 11 residues.